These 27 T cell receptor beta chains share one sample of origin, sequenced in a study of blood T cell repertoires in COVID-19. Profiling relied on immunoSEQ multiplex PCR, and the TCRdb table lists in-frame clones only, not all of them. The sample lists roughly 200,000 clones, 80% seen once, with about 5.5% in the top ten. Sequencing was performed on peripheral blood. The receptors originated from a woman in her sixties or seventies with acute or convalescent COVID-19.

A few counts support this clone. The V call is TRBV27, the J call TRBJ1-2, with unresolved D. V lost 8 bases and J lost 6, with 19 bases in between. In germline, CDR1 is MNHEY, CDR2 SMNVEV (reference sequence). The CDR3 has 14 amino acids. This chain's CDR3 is CASPDSTPLNGYTF. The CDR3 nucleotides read TGTGCCAGCCCGGACTCGACCCCTCTTAATGGCTACACCTTC.

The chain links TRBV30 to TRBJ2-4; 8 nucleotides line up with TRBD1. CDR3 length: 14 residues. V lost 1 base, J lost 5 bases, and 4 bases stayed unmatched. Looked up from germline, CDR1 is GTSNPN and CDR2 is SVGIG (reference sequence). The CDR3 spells CAWSATGVQNIQYF. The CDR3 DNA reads TGTGCCTGGAGTGCGACAGGGGTCCAAAACATTCAGTACTTC.

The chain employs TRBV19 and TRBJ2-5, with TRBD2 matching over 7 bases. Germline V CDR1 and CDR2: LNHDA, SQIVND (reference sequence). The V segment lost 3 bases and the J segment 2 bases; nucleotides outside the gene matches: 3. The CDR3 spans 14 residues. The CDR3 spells CASSMAGLQETQYF. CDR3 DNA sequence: TGTGCCAGTAGTATGGCGGGACTACAAGAGACCCAGTACTTC. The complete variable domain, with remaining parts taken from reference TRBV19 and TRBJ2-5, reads DGGITQSPKYLFRKEGQNVTLSCEQNLNHDAMYWYRQDPGQGLRLIYYSQIVNDFQKGDIAEGYSVSREKKESFPLTVTSAQKNPTAFYLCASSMAGLQETQYFGPGTRLLVL.

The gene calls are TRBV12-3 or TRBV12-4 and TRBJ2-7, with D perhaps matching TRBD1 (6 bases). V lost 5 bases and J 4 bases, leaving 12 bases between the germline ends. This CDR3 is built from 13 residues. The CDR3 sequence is CASSKRQAYEQYF. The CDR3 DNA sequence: TGTGCCAGCAGTAAGAGACAGGCATACGAGCAGTACTTC.

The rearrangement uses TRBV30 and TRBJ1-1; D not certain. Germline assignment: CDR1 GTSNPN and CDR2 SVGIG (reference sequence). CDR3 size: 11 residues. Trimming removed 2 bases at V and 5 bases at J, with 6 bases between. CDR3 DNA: TGTGCCTGGAGTCGGGTTACTGAAGCTTTCTTT. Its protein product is CAWSRVTEAFF.

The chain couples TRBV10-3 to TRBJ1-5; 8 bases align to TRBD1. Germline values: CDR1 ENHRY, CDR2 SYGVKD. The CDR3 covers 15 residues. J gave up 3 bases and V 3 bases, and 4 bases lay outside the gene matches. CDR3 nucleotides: TGTGCCATCAGTGACTCGGACAGGGACAATCAGCCCCAGCATTTT. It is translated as CAISDSDRDNQPQHF.

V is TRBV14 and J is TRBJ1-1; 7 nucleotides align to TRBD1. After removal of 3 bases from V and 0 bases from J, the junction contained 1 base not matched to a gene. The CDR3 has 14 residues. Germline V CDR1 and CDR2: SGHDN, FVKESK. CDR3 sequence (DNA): TGTGCCAGCAGCCAGACAGGGTTGAACACTGAAGCTTTCTTT. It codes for CASSQTGLNTEAFF. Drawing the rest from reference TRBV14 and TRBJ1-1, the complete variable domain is EAGVTQFPSHSVIEKGQTVTLRCDPISGHDNLYWYRRVMGKEIKFLLHFVKESKQDESGMPNNRFLAERTGGTYSTLKVQPAELEDSGVYFCASSQTGLNTEAFFGQGTRLTVV.

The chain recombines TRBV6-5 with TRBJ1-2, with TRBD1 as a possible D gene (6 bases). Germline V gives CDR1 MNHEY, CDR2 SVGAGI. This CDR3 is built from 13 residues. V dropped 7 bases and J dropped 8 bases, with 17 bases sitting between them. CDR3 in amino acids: CASKGGGIGGYTF. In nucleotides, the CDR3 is TGTGCCAGCAAGGGAGGGGGGATTGGGGGCTACACCTTC.

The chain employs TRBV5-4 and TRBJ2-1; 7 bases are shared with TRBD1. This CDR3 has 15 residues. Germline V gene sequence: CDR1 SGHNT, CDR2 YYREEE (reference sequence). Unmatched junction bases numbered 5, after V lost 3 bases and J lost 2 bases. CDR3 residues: CASSSGQLPYNEQFF. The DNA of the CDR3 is TGTGCCAGCAGCTCGGGACAGTTGCCCTACAATGAGCAGTTCTTC.

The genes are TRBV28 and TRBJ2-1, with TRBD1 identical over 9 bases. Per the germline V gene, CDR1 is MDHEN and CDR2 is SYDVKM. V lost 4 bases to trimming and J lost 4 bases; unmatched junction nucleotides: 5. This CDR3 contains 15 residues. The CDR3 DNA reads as TGTGCCAGCAGTTCCGGGGACAGGGAGTACAATGAGCAGTTCTTC. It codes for CASSSGDREYNEQFF. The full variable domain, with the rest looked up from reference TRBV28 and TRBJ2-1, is DVKVTQSSRYLVKRTGEKVFLECVQDMDHENMFWYRQDPGLGLRLIYFSYDVKMKEKGDIPEGYSVSREKKERFSLILESASTNQTSMYLCASSSGDREYNEQFFGPGTRLTVL.

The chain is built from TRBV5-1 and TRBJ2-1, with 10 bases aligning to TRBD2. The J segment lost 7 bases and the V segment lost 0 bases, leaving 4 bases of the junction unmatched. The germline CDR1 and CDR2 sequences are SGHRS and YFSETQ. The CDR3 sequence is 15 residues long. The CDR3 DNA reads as TGCGCCAGCAGCTTGGGGCCAGCGGGAGGGAATGAGCAGTTCTTC. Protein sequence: CASSLGPAGGNEQFF.

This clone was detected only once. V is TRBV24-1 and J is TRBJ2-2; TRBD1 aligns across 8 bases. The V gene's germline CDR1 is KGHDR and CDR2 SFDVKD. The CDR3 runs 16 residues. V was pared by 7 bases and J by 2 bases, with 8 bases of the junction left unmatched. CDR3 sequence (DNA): TGTGCCACCAGGGACTCGACAGGGGCCAACACCGGGGAGCTGTTTTTT. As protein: CATRDSTGANTGELFF.

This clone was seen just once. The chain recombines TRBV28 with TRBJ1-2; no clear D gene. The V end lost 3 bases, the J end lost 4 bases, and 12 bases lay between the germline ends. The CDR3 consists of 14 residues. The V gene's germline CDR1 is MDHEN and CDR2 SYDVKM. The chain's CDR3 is CASSLAGRGYGYTF. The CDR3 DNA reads TGTGCCAGCAGTTTGGCGGGTCGGGGCTATGGCTACACCTTC.

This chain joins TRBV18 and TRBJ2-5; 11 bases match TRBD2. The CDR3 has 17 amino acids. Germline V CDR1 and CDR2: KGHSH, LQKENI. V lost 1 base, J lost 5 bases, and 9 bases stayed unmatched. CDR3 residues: CASSPLPTSGTGETQYF. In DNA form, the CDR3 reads TGTGCCAGCTCACCACTACCGACTAGCGGGACGGGGGAGACCCAGTACTTC.

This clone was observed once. The DNA for the CDR3 is TGTGCCAGCAGCCAGGGCCAGCCCTACAATGAGCAGTTCTTC. Its translation is CASSQGQPYNEQFF. The chain is built from TRBV6-5 and TRBJ2-1; a weak D match, TRBD1 (5 bases). Trimming took off 6 bases at V and 2 bases at J, with 11 bases between the two ends. This CDR3 comprises 14 residues. In germline, CDR1 is MNHEY, CDR2 SVGAGI.

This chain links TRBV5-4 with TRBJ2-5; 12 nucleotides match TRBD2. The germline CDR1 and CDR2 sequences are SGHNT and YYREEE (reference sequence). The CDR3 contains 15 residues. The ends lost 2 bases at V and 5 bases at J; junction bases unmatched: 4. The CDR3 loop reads CASSFSSGRAETQYF. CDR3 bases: TGTGCCAGCAGCTTCTCTAGCGGGAGGGCGGAGACCCAGTACTTC.

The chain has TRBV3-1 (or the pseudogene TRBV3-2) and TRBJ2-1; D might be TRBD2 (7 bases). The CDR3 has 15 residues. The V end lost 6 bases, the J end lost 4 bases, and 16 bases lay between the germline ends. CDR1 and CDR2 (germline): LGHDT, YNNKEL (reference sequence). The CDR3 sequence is CASRDGAGAYNEQFF. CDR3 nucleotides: TGTGCCAGCAGGGATGGGGCGGGGGCATACAATGAGCAGTTCTTC.

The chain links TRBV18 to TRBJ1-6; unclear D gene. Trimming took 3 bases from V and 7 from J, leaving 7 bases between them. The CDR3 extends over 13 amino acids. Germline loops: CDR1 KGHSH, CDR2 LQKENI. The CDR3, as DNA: TGTGCCAGCTCACCCGTAAGCAATTCACCCCTCCACTTT. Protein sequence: CASSPVSNSPLHF.

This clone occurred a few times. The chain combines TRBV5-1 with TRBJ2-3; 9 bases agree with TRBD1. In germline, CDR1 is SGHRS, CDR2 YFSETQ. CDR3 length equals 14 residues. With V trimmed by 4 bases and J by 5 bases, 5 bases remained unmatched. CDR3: CASSPSTGGDTQYF. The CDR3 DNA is TGCGCCAGCAGCCCTTCGACAGGGGGAGATACGCAGTATTTT.

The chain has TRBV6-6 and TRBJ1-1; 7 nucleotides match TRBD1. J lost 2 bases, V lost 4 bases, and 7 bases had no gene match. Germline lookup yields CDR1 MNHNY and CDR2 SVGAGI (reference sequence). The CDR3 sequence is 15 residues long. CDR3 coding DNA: TGTGCCAGCAGTTTAACAGGGGCGGGAAACACTGAAGCTTTCTTT. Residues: CASSLTGAGNTEAFF.

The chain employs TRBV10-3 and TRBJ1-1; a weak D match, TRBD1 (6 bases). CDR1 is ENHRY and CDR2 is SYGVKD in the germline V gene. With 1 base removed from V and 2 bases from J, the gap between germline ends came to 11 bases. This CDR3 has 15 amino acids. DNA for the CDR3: TGTGCCATCAGTGAGTTTGCAGGGACAAACACTGAAGCTTTCTTT. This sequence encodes CAISEFAGTNTEAFF.

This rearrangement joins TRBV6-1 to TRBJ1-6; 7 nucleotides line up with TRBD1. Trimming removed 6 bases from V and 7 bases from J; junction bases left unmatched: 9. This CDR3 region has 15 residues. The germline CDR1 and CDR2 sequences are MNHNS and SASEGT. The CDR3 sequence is CASRTTGTDNSPLHF. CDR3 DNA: TGTGCCAGCAGAACTACCGGGACAGACAATTCACCCCTCCACTTT.

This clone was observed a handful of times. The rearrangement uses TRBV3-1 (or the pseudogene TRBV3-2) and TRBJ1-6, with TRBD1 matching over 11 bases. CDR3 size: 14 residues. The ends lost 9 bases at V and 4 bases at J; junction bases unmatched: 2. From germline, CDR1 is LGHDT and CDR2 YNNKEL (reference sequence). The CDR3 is CASGTGGYNSPLHF. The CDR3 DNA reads TGTGCCAGTGGGACAGGGGGATATAATTCACCCCTCCACTTT.

The CDR3 sequence: CASSLTSGMDHNEQFF. As DNA, the CDR3 is TGTGCCAGCAGCCTGACTAGCGGGATGGACCACAATGAGCAGTTCTTC. The rearrangement uses TRBV5-4 and TRBJ2-1; 11 bases align to TRBD2. Germline CDR1 and CDR2: SGHNT and YYREEE (reference sequence). The J segment lost 5 bases and the V segment lost 4 bases, leaving 8 bases of the junction unmatched. The CDR3 runs 16 residues.

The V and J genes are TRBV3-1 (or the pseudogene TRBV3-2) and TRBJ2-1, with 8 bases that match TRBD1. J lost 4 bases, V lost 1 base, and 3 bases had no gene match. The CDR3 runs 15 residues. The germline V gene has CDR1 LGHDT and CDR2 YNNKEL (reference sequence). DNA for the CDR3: TGTGCCAGCAGCCAAGGACAGGGGTGGTACAATGAGCAGTTCTTC. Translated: CASSQGQGWYNEQFF.

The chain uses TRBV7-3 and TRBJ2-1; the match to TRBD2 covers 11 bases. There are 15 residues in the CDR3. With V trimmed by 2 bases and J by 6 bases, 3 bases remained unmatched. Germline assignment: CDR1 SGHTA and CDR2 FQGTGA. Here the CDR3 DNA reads TGTGCCAGCAGCTTAGGGCTAGCGGGAGGCAATGAGCAGTTCTTC. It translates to CASSLGLAGGNEQFF.

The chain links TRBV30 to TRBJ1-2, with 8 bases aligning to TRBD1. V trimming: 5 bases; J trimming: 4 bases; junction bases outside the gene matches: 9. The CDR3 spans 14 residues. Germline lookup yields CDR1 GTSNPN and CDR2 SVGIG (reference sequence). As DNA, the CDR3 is TGTGCCTGGGGATCGGACAGGGTATTCTATGGCTACACCTTC. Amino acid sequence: CAWGSDRVFYGYTF.